The clone carrying this T cell receptor (beta chain) was picked up many times. Its antigen is currently unknown. The sample is drawn from a study of identical twins. Points from the study as a whole: Twins' excess sharing was less marked for out-of-frame beta sequences.

V was cut by 3 bases and J by 2 bases, with 9 bases left in between. Germline CDR1 is SGHKS and CDR2 is YYEKEE (reference sequence). This CDR3 is 13 amino acids long. A universal primer site was created by template switching, with the cDNA bearing unique molecular identifiers. One entry per CDR3 protein, called by TCRdb with MiXCR from the 5' RACE reads. The data contain fewer than 800,000 distinct CDR3 sequences, 7.1% of them singletons. Another study also made use of these data, one on yellow fever vaccine responses in identical twins.

Sequencing was carried out using PBMCs. The clonotype was recovered from a young woman in good health. The genes are TRBV5-5 and TRBJ2-7; D gene ambiguous. In DNA form, the CDR3 reads TGTGCCAGCAGCTCCATTATTCCCTACGAGCAGTACTTC. It codes for CASSSIIPYEQYF.